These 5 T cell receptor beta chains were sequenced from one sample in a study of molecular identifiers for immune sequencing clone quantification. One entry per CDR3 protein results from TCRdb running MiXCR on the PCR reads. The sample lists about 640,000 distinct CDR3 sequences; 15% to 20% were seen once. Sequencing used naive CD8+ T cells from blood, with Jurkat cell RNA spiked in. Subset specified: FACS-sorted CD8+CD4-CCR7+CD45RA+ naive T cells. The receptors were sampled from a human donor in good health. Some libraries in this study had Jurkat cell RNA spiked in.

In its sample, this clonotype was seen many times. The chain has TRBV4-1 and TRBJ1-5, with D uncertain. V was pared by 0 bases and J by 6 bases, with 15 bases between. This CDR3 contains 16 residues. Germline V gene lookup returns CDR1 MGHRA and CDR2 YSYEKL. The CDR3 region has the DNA TGCGCCAGCAGCCAAGATGGAGCCTTACCCGGTCAGCCCCAGCATTTT. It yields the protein CASSQDGALPGQPQHF.

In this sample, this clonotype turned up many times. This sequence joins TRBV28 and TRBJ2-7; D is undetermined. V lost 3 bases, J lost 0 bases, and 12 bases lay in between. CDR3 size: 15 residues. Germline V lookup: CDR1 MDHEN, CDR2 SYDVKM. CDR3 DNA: TGTGCCAGCAGTTTGCCCCGGACCCACTCCTACGAGCAGTACTTC. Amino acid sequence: CASSLPRTHSYEQYF. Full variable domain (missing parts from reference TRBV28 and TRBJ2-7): DVKVTQSSRYLVKRTGEKVFLECVQDMDHENMFWYRQDPGLGLRLIYFSYDVKMKEKGDIPEGYSVSREKKERFSLILESASTNQTSMYLCASSLPRTHSYEQYFGPGTRLTVT.

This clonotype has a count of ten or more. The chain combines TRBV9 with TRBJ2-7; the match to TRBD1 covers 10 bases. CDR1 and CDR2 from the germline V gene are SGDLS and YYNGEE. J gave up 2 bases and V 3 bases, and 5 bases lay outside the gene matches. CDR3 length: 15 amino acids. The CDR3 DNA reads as TGTGCCAGCAGCGCCGGGACAGGGGTTGCCTACGAGCAGTACTTC. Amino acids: CASSAGTGVAYEQYF.

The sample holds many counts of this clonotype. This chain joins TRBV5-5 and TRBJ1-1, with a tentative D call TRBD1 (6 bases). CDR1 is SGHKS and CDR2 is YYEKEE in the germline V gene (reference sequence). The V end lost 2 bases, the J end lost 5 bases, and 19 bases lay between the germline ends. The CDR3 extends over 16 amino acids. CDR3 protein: CASSFRAGEGRTEAFF. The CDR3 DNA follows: TGTGCCAGCAGCTTTCGGGCAGGGGAGGGTAGGACTGAAGCTTTCTTT.

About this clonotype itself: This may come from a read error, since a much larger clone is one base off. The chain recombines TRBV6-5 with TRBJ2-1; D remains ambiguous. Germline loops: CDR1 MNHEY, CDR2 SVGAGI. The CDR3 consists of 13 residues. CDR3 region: CASSYSRTNEQLF. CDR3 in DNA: TGTGCCAGCAGTTACTCGCGGACGAATGAGCAGCTCTTC.